This paragraph reports one TCR beta chain. What antigen it recognizes has not been identified. There are no base qualities to consult, and no much larger clone falls within one base. For CDR1 and CDR2, the germline V gene lists SGHAT and FQNNGV. The CDR3 contains 17 residues, cysteine and phenylalanine counted. The kept DNA is CDR3 alone, 51 bases in frame from the first base. V and J are truncated by 1 base and 0 bases respectively, leaving an intervening sequence of 13 bases. Using the deep immunoSEQ assay, multiplex PCR amplified TCR CDR3 regions from genomic DNA. Extracted genomic DNA from each cell subset was spread evenly across all wells of several immunoSEQ 96-well plates, with each plate serving as a replicate. For sorted subsets, around 0.2 ug genomic DNA, equal to about 30,000 T cell genomes, was loaded into each replicate PCR. The purified libraries were quantified using a Qubit 3.0 fluorometer, sized with a Bioanalyzer 2100, and then quantified again using the KAPA Library Quantification kit. Each immunoSEQ 96-well plate was sequenced on its own single-read 150-cycle Illumina NextSeq 550 flow cell. As for how the authors treated the data: Because the immunoSEQ output held only junctional sequences and lacked quality scores, the filtering could not match the filtering applied to full-length reads. To assign V/J genes and CDR3, sequences were annotated against IMGT germline references using PyIR, a Python wrapper for IgBLAST v1.9. Reads with weak V/J assignments (E-value above 1e-6), missing CDR3, stop codons, out-of-frame junctions, or ambiguous translated residues were removed. V3J clonotypes were defined as sequences sharing an identical inferred V gene, J gene, and CDR3 amino acid sequence. Percentage overlap between repertoires was computed as shared unique clonotypes divided by the size of the smaller repertoire. Repertoire richness was assessed with RTK rarefaction, the Chao1 estimator, and Recon v2.1 estimates of unobserved clonotypes. OLGA was used to compute generation probabilities for all TCRbeta clonotypes that the gDNA method yielded from a handful of donors. TCRdb provides this immuneACCESS table in a form limited to in-frame rearrangements. Some clones are lacking; in checked studies, under half of them reflect an unresolved V gene, and why the rest are absent is not known. V and J calls and clone size follow that table, whereas D and trimming were derived from the DNA. In this sample the table shows some 2 million clones, over 85% of which occur a single time. The ten most abundant clones make up around 1.1% of the sample.

The data were taken from a study of shared clonotypes between healthy human individuals (dated by TCRdb to the early 2020s). Study-wide context: Three men and a couple of women, aged 18 to 49 years, made up the cohort. Per donor, three plates each were used for CD4 naive and CD4 memory, two for CD8 naive, and one for CD8 memory. To estimate repertoire size and how much clonotypes are shared between individuals, the study performed deep sequencing of blood TCR repertoires from a handful of healthy adults. Per donor, leukapheresis produced somewhere between about 0.9 and 9.5 billion PBMCs. To increase sequencing depth and limit assay-specific biases, different laboratories used diverse techniques to prepare libraries and sequence TCR repertoires. Broad study findings and their caveats: When a handful of donors were compared, the shared fraction of clonotypes was about 5.2% for naive CD4, around 3.6% for naive CD8, 2% to 2.5% for memory CD4, and 0.3% to 0.5% for memory CD8. Estimated clonotype richness was generally larger for naive than for memory subsets. Clonotypes shared by all four sorted-subset donors showed higher generation probabilities than non-shared clonotypes. Sampling was restricted to blood, and TCR repertoires in tissue are likely to differ from TCR repertoires in blood. Even with the large sequencing depth, rarefaction of the sorted-subset datasets indicated that sequencing was incomplete. The small number of donors limited the genetic and exposure-history diversity represented. Pairwise subsampling indicated that sequencing depth was expected to affect the degree of clonotype sharing among donors.

For the CD8 naive samples, CD45RO-negative cells were positively selected for CCR7, yielding a CD45RA+CCR7+ population from which TemRA cells were excluded. Donors were healthy HIV-negative adults with no recently reported acute infections or vaccinations. Every donor was a Caucasian adult residing in Nashville, Tennessee, USA. Blood was collected by leukapheresis, and PBMCs were isolated by Ficoll-Histopaque density gradient centrifugation and then cryopreserved in liquid nitrogen vapor phase. Analytical flow cytometry was used to check the purity and quantity of each magnetically sorted T cell population. From each sorted fraction, genomic DNA was isolated and quantified by UV absorbance on a Nanodrop 2000c.

The origin of this receptor is a man aged 18 to 30 in good health. Sequencing was done on a sample of naive CD8+ T cells sorted from blood. The cell subset or site label, as the study defines it: CD45RA+CCR7+. The chain employs TRBV11-2 and TRBJ1-5; tentative D gene TRBD1, with 6 bases matching. The nucleotide sequence is given as TGTGCCAGCAGCTTAGGGGCAGGGGCGTATAGCAATCAGCCCCAGCATTTT. This yields the protein CASSLGAGAYSNQPQHF.